These T cell receptor beta chains were read from a single sample in a study of cytomegalovirus exposure and HLA in healthy donors. Clones were sequenced by immunoSEQ multiplex PCR, and TCRdb holds only the in-frame ones, with some missing. Of approximately 150,000 clones listed, 78% are singletons. The sample was PBMCs. Every receptor here comes from a woman in her forties in good health and CMV-seropositive. CDR3s include the opening cysteine and the closing phenylalanine or tryptophan. Each record gives: J gene, V gene, clone size, D gene, CDR3 DNA, CDR3 protein. A D gene is named only where the DNA matches it firmly. Size values are once, few and many counts, or a class for expanded clones, and some rows have none.

>TRBJ2-7|TRBV28|.|.
TGTGCCAGCAGCCAATATAGCGGTCGCTCCTACGAGCAGTACTTC
CASSQYSGRSYEQYF
>TRBJ1-3|TRBV7-9|once|TRBD1
TGTGCCAGCGACAGGGTAACAGACACCATATATTTT
CASDRVTDTIYF
>TRBJ2-1|TRBV19|.|TRBD2
TGTGCCAGTAGTATGGGACTAGCCGTGGATGAGCAGTTCTTC
CASSMGLAVDEQFF
>TRBJ2-1|TRBV30|.|TRBD2
TGTGCCTGGAAGGGGGGGGGTTTAGGAGGACTAGCGGGGGCTGAGCAGTTCTTC
CAWKGGGLGGLAGAEQFF
>TRBJ2-7|TRBV7-7|.|.
TGTGCTAGCAGCCCCGGGACTGGCTACGAGCAGTACTTC
CASSPGTGYEQYF
>TRBJ2-5|TRBV15|.|.
TGTGCCACCAGCAGAGCATCCAACGTCGGGGAGACCCAGTACTTC
CATSRASNVGETQYF
>TRBJ2-3|TRBV9|.|.
TGTGCCAGCAGCGTAGATGGTAGCGTTGATACGCAGTATTTT
CASSVDGSVDTQYF
>TRBJ2-7|TRBV5-5|few|.
TGTGCCAGCAGCTTGGTCCAGCGCGGTACCTACGAGCAGTACTTC
CASSLVQRGTYEQYF
>TRBJ2-7|TRBV5-4|.|TRBD1
TGTGCCAGCAGCAGGGGGACAGGGCACGACGAGCAGTACTTC
CASSRGTGHDEQYF
>TRBJ2-7|TRBV28|.|TRBD2
TGTGCCAGCAGTTTGAGTAGCGGGAGCGACGAGCAGTACTTC
CASSLSSGSDEQYF
>TRBJ1-5|TRBV6-5|.|.
TGTGCCAGCAGTTATGAGGCGGTTCAGCCCCAGCATTTT
CASSYEAVQPQHF
>TRBJ2-5|TRBV2|.|.
TGTGCCAGCAGCCCCGGACAGGGAGGGGAGACCCAGTACTTC
CASSPGQGGETQYF
>TRBJ2-4|TRBV12-1|.|.
TGTGCCAGCAGCCCCGACCTTACTACAGGGGCCAAAAACATTCAGTACTTC
CASSPDLTTGAKNIQYF
>TRBJ1-4|TRBV9|.|TRBD1
TGTGCCAGCAGTCCAGGAGGGGGCAAGAATGAAAAACTGTTTTTT
CASSPGGGKNEKLFF
>TRBJ2-3|TRBV7-2|.|.
TGTGCCAGCAGCGTTCCGGGGAGGCCAGATACGCAGTATTTT
CASSVPGRPDTQYF
>TRBJ2-5|TRBV15|.|.
TGTGCCACCAGCAGAGATACCGAGGAGACCCAGTACTTC
CATSRDTEETQYF